One and the same sample provided the 32 T cell receptor beta chains below, sequenced in a study of T-cell reconstitution after alpha-beta-depleted transplantation in children. Preparation of the TCRbeta library was carried out with unique molecular identifiers. One entry per CDR3 protein results from TCRdb running MiXCR on the PCR reads. Among almost 600,000 distinct CDR3 sequences listed, 20% to 30% were seen once. The starting material was PBMCs, obtained before TCRalphabeta/CD19-depleted stem cell transplant. These receptor sequences come from a boy in the first two years of life with Wiskott-Aldrich syndrome, due to receive a stem cell transplant.

This clonotype was seen once. The rearrangement uses TRBV27 and TRBJ2-7; 7 positions agree with TRBD1. After removal of 4 bases from V and 4 bases from J, the junction contained 10 bases not matched to a gene. The CDR3 length is 15 residues. Germline V gives CDR1 MNHEY, CDR2 SMNVEV (reference sequence). The CDR3, as DNA: TGTGCCAGCAGTTCCCTAGGACAGGTTCCGTACGAGCAGTACTTC. Protein sequence: CASSSLGQVPYEQYF.

This clonotype was detected a few times. The chain has TRBV20-1 and TRBJ2-3; TRBD1 aligns across 9 bases. The germline V gene has CDR1 DFQATT and CDR2 SNEGSKA (reference sequence). Trimming took 0 bases from V and 5 from J; bases not matched to a gene: 9. There are 16 residues in the CDR3. CDR3 DNA sequence: TGCAGTGCTAGAGATCGGAGGACAGGGGCATTAGATACGCAGTATTTT. The encoded protein is CSARDRRTGALDTQYF.

The chain uses TRBV5-1 and TRBJ1-3; the D gene is possibly TRBD1 (5 bases). V was shortened by 0 bases and J by 0 bases, with 16 bases between the two germline ends. This CDR3 region has 18 residues. The germline V gene has CDR1 SGHRS and CDR2 YFSETQ. CDR3 residues: CASSLGSGDWYSGNTIYF. CDR3 coding DNA: TGCGCCAGCAGCTTGGGATCGGGGGATTGGTACTCTGGAAACACCATATATTTT.

This clonotype has only a few counts. The chain uses TRBV20-1 and TRBJ2-5, with D tentatively TRBD2 (5 bases). Germline V gives CDR1 DFQATT, CDR2 SNEGSKA (reference sequence). The CDR3 contains 17 residues. The V end was cut by 6 bases, the J end by 4 bases, with 27 bases between. CDR3 coding DNA: TGCAGTGCCCAGAGATCGGACTCCTTAGAGATGATAGAGACCCAGTACTTC. Translating it yields CSAQRSDSLEMIETQYF.

The chain links TRBV5-1 to TRBJ2-7; 7 nucleotides align to TRBD2. Trimming took 7 bases from V and 0 from J; bases not matched to a gene: 10. The CDR3 runs to 15 residues. Per the germline V gene, CDR1 is SGHRS and CDR2 is YFSETQ. CDR3 in DNA: TGCGCCAGCGCTCCCACAGCGGGGCCCTCCTACGAGCAGTACTTC. Protein product: CASAPTAGPSYEQYF.

V is TRBV28 and J is TRBJ2-7; D perhaps matches TRBD1 (6 bases). Trimming took off 3 bases at V and 3 bases at J, with 12 bases between the two ends. CDR1 is MDHEN, CDR2 SYDVKM, per germline. This CDR3 region has 14 residues. As DNA, the CDR3 is TGTGCCAGCAGTTTCCTCAGGGGCCACTACGAGCAGTACTTC. It yields the protein CASSFLRGHYEQYF.

This clonotype was found a few times. The chain links TRBV30 to TRBJ1-2; D is uncertain. Germline CDR1 and CDR2: GTSNPN and SVGIG (reference sequence). Trimming took off 4 bases at V and 4 bases at J, with 16 bases between the two ends. The CDR3 spans 14 residues. CDR3 residues: CAWTNLRTRYGYTF. The CDR3, as DNA: TGTGCCTGGACCAACTTACGGACGCGCTATGGCTACACCTTC.

V is TRBV5-8 and J is TRBJ2-1; the match to TRBD2 covers 11 bases. Germline V lookup: CDR1 SGHTS, CDR2 YDEGEE. V dropped 4 bases and J dropped 7; count of bases not matched to a gene: 13. This CDR3 is built from 17 residues. The CDR3 loop is CASSQLPGLAVLNEQFF. In nucleotides, the CDR3 is TGTGCCAGCAGCCAGTTGCCGGGACTAGCGGTCTTAAATGAGCAGTTCTTC.

This clonotype was seen more than once but under ten times. The gene calls are TRBV5-1 and TRBJ2-4; tentatively, D is TRBD2 (6 bases). Trimming shortened V by 1 base and J by 0 bases, and 20 bases separated the two germline ends. Per germline, CDR1 SGHRS and CDR2 YFSETQ. This CDR3 contains 19 residues. The CDR3 DNA reads TGCGCCAGCAGCTTGCCCTCCGGCGGGAATACCATAGCCAAAAACATTCAGTACTTC. Its protein product is CASSLPSGGNTIAKNIQYF.

This chain joins TRBV15 and TRBJ2-1; 9 nucleotides line up with TRBD2. This CDR3 spans 14 amino acids. The germline CDR1 and CDR2 sequences are LNHNV and YYDKDF (reference sequence). J lost 6 bases, V lost 4 bases, and 4 bases had no gene match. CDR3 loop: CATSKPGLANEQFF. DNA of the CDR3: TGTGCCACCAGCAAACCGGGACTAGCCAATGAGCAGTTCTTC.

This sequence joins TRBV9 and TRBJ2-6; the D is unclear. Trimming took off 3 bases at V and 0 bases at J, with 7 bases between the two ends. The CDR3 contains 15 residues. CDR1 and CDR2 (germline): SGDLS, YYNGEE. The CDR3 DNA follows: TGTGCCAGCAGCGGGCTGTTCTCTGGGGCCAACGTCCTGACTTTC. As protein: CASSGLFSGANVLTF.

This clonotype was counted between two and nine times. The rearrangement uses TRBV28 and TRBJ2-1; TRBD2 matches 11 bases. CDR1 MDHEN and CDR2 SYDVKM come from the germline V gene. CDR3 length: 12 residues. Unmatched junction bases numbered 3, after V lost 9 bases and J lost 8 bases. In DNA form, the CDR3 reads TGTGCCAGTACTAGCGGGAGAGATGAGCAGTTCTTC. It specifies CASTSGRDEQFF. Supplemented by reference TRBV28 and TRBJ2-1, the full variable domain reads DVKVTQSSRYLVKRTGEKVFLECVQDMDHENMFWYRQDPGLGLRLIYFSYDVKMKEKGDIPEGYSVSREKKERFSLILESASTNQTSMYLCASTSGRDEQFFGPGTRLTVL.

The genes are TRBV20-1 and TRBJ2-2; D gene unclear. The CDR3 runs to 14 residues. The V end was cut by 3 bases, the J end by 4 bases, with 12 bases between. Germline V gives CDR1 DFQATT, CDR2 SNEGSKA (reference sequence). CDR3 nucleotide sequence: TGCAGTGCTAGCTTCCCCGCACTCACCGGGGAGCTGTTTTTT. It encodes CSASFPALTGELFF.

V is TRBV9 and J is TRBJ2-5, with 9 positions matching TRBD2. In germline, CDR1 is SGDLS, CDR2 YYNGEE. CDR3 length: 15 amino acids. Germline trimming cut 4 bases from V and 4 bases from J; bases unmatched to any gene: 8. Here the CDR3 DNA reads TGTGCCAGCAGCCAAATAGCGGGAGAGGGAGAGACCCAGTACTTC. Translated, it gives CASSQIAGEGETQYF.

This clonotype was detected a few times. The V and J genes are TRBV28 and TRBJ2-3, with 12 bases that match TRBD1. Unmatched junction bases numbered 5, after V lost 6 bases and J lost 4 bases. CDR3 size: 15 residues. Germline V gene sequence: CDR1 MDHEN, CDR2 SYDVKM. The DNA of the CDR3 is TGTGCCAGCAGACCCGGGACAGGGGGCTCAGATACGCAGTATTTT. Its translation: CASRPGTGGSDTQYF.

The table lists this clonotype with a few counts. V is TRBV6-1 and J is TRBJ2-3; D unresolved. V lost 6 bases, J lost 3 bases, and 19 bases lay in between. This CDR3 has 16 amino acids. CDR1 is MNHNS and CDR2 is SASEGT in the germline V gene. The CDR3 reads CASSKKPGLGTDTQYF. CDR3 in DNA: TGTGCCAGCAGCAAGAAACCGGGTTTGGGGACAGATACGCAGTATTTT.

V gene TRBV9 combines with J gene TRBJ1-2; 8 nucleotides line up with TRBD1. Germline values: CDR1 SGDLS, CDR2 YYNGEE. Trimming took 3 bases from V and 6 from J; bases not matched to a gene: 7. The CDR3 is 14 amino acids. The CDR3: CASSASQGADGYTF. In nucleotides, the CDR3 is TGTGCCAGCAGCGCCTCCCAGGGGGCGGATGGCTACACCTTC. Full variable domain (remainder filled in from reference TRBV9 and TRBJ1-2): DSGVTQTPKHLITATGQRVTLRCSPRSGDLSVYWYQQSLDQGLQFLIQYYNGEERAKGNILERFSAQQFPDLHSELNLSSLELGDSALYFCASSASQGADGYTFGSGTRLTVV.

This chain links TRBV29-1 with TRBJ1-5; 9 bases match TRBD1. V lost 4 bases to trimming and J lost 6 bases; unmatched junction nucleotides: 1. This CDR3 contains 12 residues. Germline V gene sequence: CDR1 SQVTM, CDR2 ANQGSEA. This CDR3 is CSVVDRGQPQHF. CDR3 nucleotide sequence: TGCAGCGTTGTGGACAGGGGTCAGCCCCAGCATTTT.

This clonotype was found a few times. This sequence joins TRBV5-1 and TRBJ2-7; the D gene is possibly TRBD2 (5 bases). There are 12 residues in the CDR3. The V end was cut by 4 bases, the J end by 3 bases, with 8 bases between. Germline assignment: CDR1 SGHRS and CDR2 YFSETQ. CDR3 DNA: TGCGCCAGCAGCCCTGCGGGCTACGAGCAGTACTTC. It translates to CASSPAGYEQYF.

The V call is TRBV2, the J call TRBJ2-7, with D possibly being TRBD1 (6 bases). The germline V gene has CDR1 SNHLY and CDR2 FYNNEI. The CDR3 consists of 15 residues. Trimming took off 7 bases at V and 1 base at J, with 17 bases between the two ends. The chain's CDR3 is CASMTFTGMSYEQYF. The CDR3 DNA follows: TGTGCCAGCATGACATTTACAGGGATGTCCTACGAGCAGTACTTC. Looking up the rest from reference TRBV2 and TRBJ2-7 gives the full variable domain: EPEVTQTPSHQVTQMGQEVILRCVPISNHLYFYWYRQILGQKVEFLVSFYNNEISEKSEIFDDQFSVERPDGSNFTLKIRSTKLEDSAMYFCASMTFTGMSYEQYFGPGTRLTVT.

V usage is TRBV20-1 and J usage is TRBJ2-3, with D perhaps TRBD2 (6 bases). This CDR3 has 13 residues. The germline V gene encodes CDR1 DFQATT and CDR2 SNEGSKA (reference sequence). V gave up 5 bases and J gave up 4 bases, with 13 bases separating them. This chain's CDR3 is CSARTTPSDTQYF. In nucleotides, the CDR3 is TGCAGTGCTCGGACTACTCCATCAGATACGCAGTATTTT.

The table lists this clonotype with a few counts. The V gene is TRBV27, the J gene TRBJ1-1; D unclear. The CDR3 covers 13 residues. Per germline, CDR1 MNHEY and CDR2 SMNVEV (reference sequence). V was pared by 7 bases and J by 6 bases, with 15 bases between. The CDR3: CASKSLGPAEAFF. CDR3 nucleotide sequence: TGTGCCAGCAAGTCCTTAGGCCCGGCTGAAGCTTTCTTT.

Worth noting for this clonotype: One end of the junction varies from germline; a read error may be responsible. The chain uses TRBV12-3 or TRBV12-4 and TRBJ1-2; D may be TRBD1 (6 bases). This CDR3 spans 13 amino acids. Written as DNA, the CDR3 is TGTGCCAGCAGGGGGGGGCAGAAGGCTGGCTATACCTTC. It is translated as CASRGGQKAGYTF.

In its sample, this clonotype was seen once. The gene calls are TRBV27 and TRBJ2-7; 7 bases are a match to TRBD1. The germline gives CDR1 MNHEY, CDR2 SMNVEV (reference sequence). After removal of 4 bases from V and 4 bases from J, the junction contained 10 bases not matched to a gene. This CDR3 region has 15 residues. CDR3: CASSSKGGASYEQYF. For the CDR3, the DNA is TGTGCCAGCAGTTCAAAAGGGGGCGCTTCTTACGAGCAGTACTTC.

The sample holds a few counts of this clonotype. The chain links TRBV5-1 to TRBJ2-5, with D uncertain. Germline V gene data show CDR1 as SGHRS and CDR2 as YFSETQ. CDR3 size: 15 residues. V was cut by 1 base and J by 5 bases, with 15 bases left in between. The chain's CDR3 is CASSLFTTEEETQYF. CDR3 sequence (DNA): TGCGCCAGCAGCTTGTTTACTACCGAGGAGGAGACCCAGTACTTC.

This sequence joins TRBV5-5 and TRBJ2-7; the match to TRBD1 covers 8 bases. The CDR3 has 18 residues. Germline assignment: CDR1 SGHKS and CDR2 YYEKEE (reference sequence). Trimming took 4 bases from V and 2 from J; bases not matched to a gene: 17. The CDR3 DNA reads TGTGCCAGCAGCGGGGGGACGCTGGACAGGGCAAAACCCTACGAGCAGTACTTC. Translating it yields CASSGGTLDRAKPYEQYF.

This clonotype was picked up one time. This chain connects TRBV12-3 or TRBV12-4 to TRBJ1-2; D is unresolved. The CDR3 covers 14 residues. V lost 3 bases and J lost 8, with 16 bases in between. CDR3 DNA: TGTGCCAGCAGTTTCCGGACTGTGGCGAGGGGCTACACCTTC. Its translation is CASSFRTVARGYTF.

The V call is TRBV5-1, the J call TRBJ2-7; possible D gene TRBD1, 5 bases. This CDR3 comprises 16 residues. V lost 4 bases and J lost 3, with 20 bases in between. Germline assignment: CDR1 SGHRS and CDR2 YFSETQ. The CDR3 here is CASSGASWTSNYEQYF. CDR3 sequence (DNA): TGCGCCAGCAGCGGGGCGTCCTGGACATCTAACTACGAGCAGTACTTC.

The chain couples TRBV20-1 to TRBJ1-3; 8 nucleotides line up with TRBD1. Germline CDR1 reads DFQATT; CDR2 reads SNEGSKA (reference sequence). This CDR3 is 15 amino acids long. Unmatched junction bases numbered 8, after V lost 4 bases and J lost 3 bases. The CDR3 DNA sequence: TGCAGTGCTATCCTCAGGGGGCTGGGTGGAAACACCATATATTTT. Amino acid sequence: CSAILRGLGGNTIYF.

A few counts support this clonotype. This chain links TRBV12-3 or TRBV12-4 with TRBJ2-2; 8 bases are a match to TRBD1. J was trimmed by 7 bases and V by 5 bases; bases with no gene match: 9. The CDR3 extends over 15 amino acids. The CDR3 region is CASSRQGLILGELFF. The CDR3 nucleotides read TGTGCCAGCAGTAGACAGGGGCTTATCCTCGGGGAGCTGTTTTTT.

The V call is TRBV5-4, the J call TRBJ2-1, with a possible D match to TRBD2 (6 bases). Germline values: CDR1 SGHNT, CDR2 YYREEE (reference sequence). V was trimmed by 3 bases and J by 8 bases, leaving 9 bases between them. The CDR3 runs 12 residues. CDR3 coding DNA: TGTGCCAGCAGCTCACTAGCCTATGAGCAGTTCTTC. Protein product: CASSSLAYEQFF.

CDR3 amino acids: CASSPRQGRDTEAFF. The CDR3, as DNA: TGTGCCAGCAGTCCCAGACAGGGGCGAGACACTGAAGCTTTCTTT. The V and J genes are TRBV12-3 or TRBV12-4 and TRBJ1-1; TRBD1 matches at 8 bases. The CDR3 spans 15 residues. The J segment lost 3 bases and the V segment lost 5 bases, leaving 8 bases of the junction unmatched.